Listed below are T cell receptor beta chains from one sample, sequenced in a study of blood T cell repertoires in COVID-19. Method: immunoSEQ multiplex PCR; TCRdb's copy keeps in-frame clones and lacks some. The sample carries 250,000 to 300,000 clones, around 90% recorded once. Source material: peripheral blood. These receptors were collected from a man aged 50-59 years with acute or convalescent COVID-19. Both conserved end residues are trimmed from each CDR3. Part of the rows lack a size; the others show once, few, many or a class for expanded clones.

V	size	J	CDR3
TRBV16	.	TRBJ2-3	ASSQNRGSTDTQY
TRBV27	.	TRBJ2-7	ASSSRRRSYEQY
TRBV6-4	.	TRBJ1-1	ASSGRGEAF
TRBV6-9	.	TRBJ1-4	ASSSRQVNEKLF
TRBV19	few	TRBJ1-4	ASSMRRGRGEKLF
TRBV5-1	once	TRBJ2-1	ASGRQGPYNEQF
TRBV29-1	.	TRBJ1-3	SAPIENTIY
TRBV19	.	TRBJ2-5	ASRPGTGKETQY
TRBV18	.	TRBJ1-1	ASSLGTEEAF
TRBV19	.	TRBJ2-2	ACKWRASTGELF
TRBV30	.	TRBJ1-2	AWSQRGTRA
TRBV3-1/TRBV3-2	.	TRBJ2-5	ASTYRGEETQY
TRBV12-3/TRBV12-4	.	TRBJ1-1	ASSTGGLTEAF
TRBV2	.	TRBJ2-7	ASRRGTGQEEQY
TRBV5-5	once	TRBJ2-7	ASSHWLGDTDYEQY
TRBV7-9	.	TRBJ1-1	ASSFRESNTEAF
TRBV3-1/TRBV3-2	.	TRBJ1-3	ASSDRGSGNTIY
TRBV11-1	.	TRBJ1-1	ASSPLQGNTEAF
TRBV9	.	TRBJ2-5	ASSVDGSGEETQY
TRBV15	.	TRBJ2-1	ATSDQLVYNEQF
TRBV5-1	.	TRBJ2-1	ASSSSQGGRVNEQF
TRBV30	few	TRBJ1-2	AWSRESVNYGYT
TRBV5-1	.	TRBJ2-5	ASSLPESGGKTQY
TRBV6-4	.	TRBJ1-6	ASSVRVANSPLH
TRBV4-1	.	TRBJ1-6	ASSQVNSPLH
TRBV7-9	once	TRBJ1-5	ASGDRDDQPQH
TRBV5-4	few	TRBJ1-5	ASSLEQNQPQH
TRBV5-1	.	TRBJ1-4	ASSTDTPGGKLF
TRBV6-6	.	TRBJ1-1	ASSYPGSMNTEAF
TRBV19	.	TRBJ2-4	ASSISSGGVVKNIQY
TRBV7-9	.	TRBJ1-3	ASSLAEYSGNTIY
TRBV3-1/TRBV3-2	.	TRBJ1-3	ASSQAGFFVNTIY
TRBV18	.	TRBJ1-1	ASSPNSGGEAF
TRBV14	.	TRBJ1-1	ASSPYGRGVTEAF
TRBV3-1/TRBV3-2	once	TRBJ1-6	ASSSRDRGPYYNSPLH
TRBV19	.	TRBJ1-6	ASSASRDRGNSPLH
TRBV5-4	.	TRBJ1-6	ASSLARQNNSPLH
TRBV3-1/TRBV3-2	.	TRBJ1-2	ASSPSWTGLMGYT
TRBV6-1	.	TRBJ1-1	ASSEGWRPTEAF
TRBV25-1	.	TRBJ2-6	ASSDYSGAYSGANVLT
TRBV27	.	TRBJ1-5	ASSSVGTVPSNQPQH
TRBV29-1	.	TRBJ1-1	SVDGGNTEAF
TRBV5-1	few	TRBJ2-1	ASSTPLGALDEQF
TRBV15	.	TRBJ1-1	ATSRKAGPRWTEAF
TRBV3-1/TRBV3-2	.	TRBJ1-4	ASSQDLGVVGEKLF
TRBV6-5	.	TRBJ2-3	ASSFNRDTQY
TRBV12-3/TRBV12-4	.	TRBJ1-2	ASSTGYGYT
TRBV19	.	TRBJ1-1	ASSRTGAMNTEAF
TRBV7-6	once	TRBJ2-7	ASSLLEYEQY
TRBV12-3/TRBV12-4	.	TRBJ2-1	ASSPTRREQF
TRBV6-4	.	TRBJ2-5	ASSEAGGRETQY
TRBV9	.	TRBJ1-2	ASSVAQGGYGYT
TRBV19	.	TRBJ2-5	ASSIGGKETQY
TRBV30	.	TRBJ1-1	AWSVFAGIREAF
TRBV7-9	.	TRBJ2-5	ASSFLTGAAGQETQY
TRBV7-3	.	TRBJ2-3	ASSPSSPDTQY